This T cell receptor beta chain was captured in a study of cytomegalovirus exposure and HLA in healthy donors (TCRdb year 2017). Concerning the study at large: According to an earlier analysis of 587 of the donors, roughly 180 million T cells yielded roughly 110 million unique TCR beta sequences and 276 Gb of sequence data. HLA typing covered class I and class II loci at four-digit resolution. Every repertoire in the discovery cohort had been generated on one and the same sequencing platform. A later analysis re-examined previously published TCR beta repertoires from just over 650 donors and added high-resolution HLA genotyping to investigate patterns of TCR occurrence. A later genetic analysis used genome-wide SNP genotypes for about three fifths of the 666 donors, treating that subset as a discovery cohort. Alongside the repertoire data, information on donor age, sex, ethnicity and CMV serostatus was compiled. In an earlier analysis of 587 of the donors, high-throughput TCR beta sequencing was used to judge whether each TCR beta V gene segment behaved as functional or pseudogenic. Among some 400 genotyped donors of the cohort, an average of approximately 240,000 unique TCR beta nucleotide sequences were sequenced per donor, roughly 20% of them non-productive. Of the approximately 400 genotyped donors, approximately 80% were placed in the genetic ancestry cluster associated with self-reported Caucasian donors. Typing coverage differed by locus: A, B, C, DRB1 and DQB1 were typed in roughly 629-640 donors, DQA1 in 522, DPA1 in 600 to 610, and DPB1 in just under 490. Roughly 300 gigabases of sequencing data and some 85 million unique TCR sequences were included in an early release covering several hundred HLA-typed donors. Four to six DR-DQ haplotypes were handled as single units for association and clustering, since linkage in the cohort was strong. High-throughput TCR immunosequencing, statistical association of individual TCRs with disease status, and machine learning were combined to predict cytomegalovirus infection status. The later analysis used no new phenotypic data to find candidate immune exposures, relying instead on TCR beta sequences and their occurrence across donors. In addition to the first cohort of around 670 subjects, a separate validation cohort of approximately 130 different subjects was used. The study profiled the T cell repertoires of under 850 subjects by immunosequencing and related them to cytomegalovirus serostatus. The study aimed to test whether cataloging public T cell receptors could reveal signatures of past pathogen exposure. What the study reported, not specific to this receptor: The only immune exposure information available for the cohort was CMV serostatus. A later analysis found that TCR association rates varied across HLA loci, with DRB1 alleles showing the most associated TCRs and HLA-C alleles the fewest. Only TCR beta chains were sequenced in this cohort, and the absence of alpha or paired-chain data limited detectable features. According to the authors, the approach could potentially be generalized to other disease states and immunological phenotypes. The study gave a list of 150 to 200 TCR beta chains associated with cytomegalovirus. Because some donors lacked HLA typing at each locus, the association tests relied only on the typed subset. In vitro tests confirmed that a few of the cytomegalovirus-associated TCR beta chains recognize cytomegalovirus antigens. V-gene and J-gene trimming of TCR beta chains was associated with a missense DCLRE1C variant in a later genetic analysis, and the association was replicated in an independent cohort. Strong co-occurrence of HLA alleles, especially DR and DQ, made assigning TCR associations to individual alleles difficult. Several of the top co-occurrence clusters appeared to be linked to parvovirus B19, influenza, CMV and Epstein-Barr virus, according to a later analysis. The sequencing pipeline was judged likely to have produced a cluster of highly shared sequence variants as a technical artifact. A further reported finding was that TCR beta sequences accurately predicted the HLA-A and HLA-B alleles for most subjects in the first cohort. A later genetic analysis reported fewer N-insertions in productive TCRs among donors in an Asian-associated ancestry cluster than the 666-donor mean. The classifier was reported to diagnose cytomegalovirus status with high specificity and sensitivity in both the original and validation cohorts. An earlier analysis of approximately 530 of the donors showed that most TCR beta V segments appeared in productive rearrangements either about 90% or about 30% of the time, which broadly matched IMGT annotations. Because counts were too low, roughly 16 rarely observed V segments, including chromosome 9 orphons, were excluded from the earlier analysis of roughly 580 of the donors. At a false discovery rate of 0.05, a later analysis linked 15,000 to 20,000 TCR beta sequences to specific HLA alleles. Linkage disequilibrium might explain the correlated functional status among segregating V segments, but an unknown experimental factor could not be ruled out. Compared with equally common non-associated chains, HLA-associated TCR beta chains in a later analysis were more clonally expanded and had lower generation probabilities. Sequencing depth was assumed to be roughly uniform across donors in the presence/absence analyses, though that assumption may not hold. Most TCR sequences were observed very rarely across donors, whereas some public TCRs were present in many individuals. Most CMV-associated TCR beta chains appeared to be HLA-restricted in a later analysis, and the HLA associations seemed to be driven largely by CMV exposure.

Libraries were built with the immunoSEQ multiplex PCR assay. For the multiplex PCR, a mixture combining 60 forward primers for TCR Vbeta segments and 13 reverse primers for TCR Jbeta segments was used. A multiplex PCR assay on genomic DNA amplified the CDR3 region of rearranged TCR beta genes. The amplified TCR beta libraries were sequenced on the Illumina HiSeq System as 87-base-pair reads. On the study's bioinformatics: In a later analysis, 77 million or so unique TCR beta chains were counted across the approximately 620 repertoires, and roughly 10 million of these chains were shared by at least two donors. A nearest-neighbor algorithm error-corrected the raw reads and collapsed the reads into unique sequences, merging closely related sequences to remove PCR and sequencing errors. To assign V, D and J gene segments, CDR3 sequences were aligned to IMGT reference sequences. For a sequence to be retained, a match of at least six nucleotides to both a V gene segment and a J gene segment was required. A rearrangement was called productive if the CDR3 had no stop codons and remained in frame with V and J, and every other rearrangement was called non-productive. Following IMGT convention, CDR3 was defined as the stretch from the second conserved V-encoded cysteine to the conserved J-encoded phenylalanine. The earlier analysis of 587 of the donors excluded sequences that lacked an unambiguous match to a single V gene segment. An earlier analysis of about 590 of the donors classified V segments as functional when productive rearrangements were above 56.7% and as segregating when the standard deviation between donors was above 5%. A statistical classification framework was built to diagnose cytomegalovirus status from the catalog of TCR beta chain sequences. In a later analysis, V and J genes were assigned by comparing TCR nucleotide sequences against IMGT/GENE-DB human TR gene sequences. In a later analysis, CDR3 sequences and most-parsimonious VDJ recombination scenarios were assigned using the TCRdist pipeline. In a later analysis, each TCR beta chain was defined by its CDR3 amino acid sequence together with its V-gene family, and reads lacking a unique V-gene family were excluded. To address suspected cross-contamination and a sequencing artifact, a later analysis removed around 590 highly shared, low-generation-probability nucleotide sequences. In a later analysis, a clonal expansion index for each public chain was calculated from normalized within-repertoire ranks of inferred template counts. Generation probabilities in a later analysis came from a VDJ recombination model fitted to out-of-frame rearrangements, and those results were checked against IGoR. In a later analysis, TCR-TCR, TCR-HLA and TCR-CMV co-occurrence was scored with hypergeometric tests, and a repertoire-size bias correction was applied to TCR pairs. To estimate false discovery rates, a later analysis permuted the HLA or CMV assignments 20 times. In a later analysis, co-occurring TCRs were grouped with DBSCAN, and TCRdist sequence similarity was added when clustering was performed within HLA-allele-positive subsets. Repertoires with fewer than 30,000 or more than 120,000 public chains, plus five repertoires with anomalous nucleotide sharing, were excluded from co-occurrence clustering. The clones in this table, taken by TCRdb from immuneACCESS, are in-frame only. Not every clone is retained; where verified, under half of the shortfall comes from an unresolved V gene, and the cause of the rest is unknown. V and J calls plus clone size are reproduced from that table; the DNA served to infer D and trimming. The sample data list about 180,000 clones, and approximately 81% of these were observed just once. The top ten hold about 2.2% of the sample.

As concerns this clone: What antigen it recognizes has not been identified. No per-base quality is available; no much larger clone lies one base away.

The cohort consisted of 600 or so healthy bone marrow donors. At the time of sampling, every cohort member was nominally healthy, though immune exposures that went unrecorded were likely present. The donor tested CMV seronegative, placing the donor among the roughly 400 seronegative members of the cohort. A peripheral blood sample was provided by each donor, and peripheral blood mononuclear cells were used for TCR beta sequencing. The Qiagen DNeasy Blood Extraction Kit was used to extract genomic DNA from the blood cell samples. Sequenced input: PBMCs. The origin of this receptor is a woman aged 25 to 39 in good health and CMV-seronegative.

The DNA is as follows: TGTGCCAGCTTGACCGGGACAGGGGGCTATGGCTACACCTTC. This translates into CASLTGTGGYGYTF. The chain uses TRBV28 and TRBJ1-2; 11 bases in the junction line up with TRBD1. The germline V gene sets CDR1 to MDHEN and CDR2 to SYDVKM. The CDR3 has 14 amino acids, counting the end cysteine and phenylalanine. The kept DNA is CDR3 alone, 42 bases in frame from the first base. Trimming removed 8 bases from V and 4 bases from J; the gene matches leave 6 bases unexplained.